This entry lists 18 T cell receptor beta chains sequenced from one sample in a study of breast tumors, draining lymph nodes, adjacent tissues (dated by TCRdb to 2016 to 2018). The library was obtained by multiplex PCR. The data were produced on an Illumina HiSeq 2000. Clones were called with MiXCR by TCRdb after fastp trimmed the public reads at Q25, and only in-frame beta chains were retained. Records with the same CDR3 protein are collapsed into one entry carrying the most frequent genes and DNA. The sample contains about 16,000 distinct CDR3 sequences, just under 45% of them found a single time. About 14% of the sample goes to the ten largest clones. The sample consisted of tumor-adjacent breast tissue. The receptors derive from a female donor with breast cancer. Some clones in this sample may be carry-over from other donors' samples.

This clonotype showed up many times. A read error may account for a junction end that differs from germline. This chain links TRBV6-2 or TRBV6-3 with TRBJ1-2; no clear D. This CDR3 has 13 residues. From germline, CDR1 is MNHEY and CDR2 SVGEGT. DNA for the CDR3: TGTGCCAGCAGTCACTCGGCCGGGGTCGGCTACACCTTC. Its protein product is CASSHSAGVGYTF.

The CDR3 region is CSARVPRTSGTHNEQFF. As DNA, the CDR3 is TGCAGTGCTAGAGTCCCCAGGACTAGCGGGACCCACAATGAGCAGTTCTTC. The gene calls are TRBV20-1 and TRBJ2-1; 12 bases are shared with TRBD2. This CDR3 region has 17 residues. The germline V gene encodes CDR1 DFQATT and CDR2 SNEGSKA (reference sequence). Germline trimming cut 1 base from V and 5 bases from J; bases unmatched to any gene: 9.

This clonotype showed up just once. J is TRBJ1-2 and V is TRBV20-1; D uncertain. Trimming stripped 3 bases from V and 1 base from J, with 6 bases between. This CDR3 contains 12 residues. Germline lookup yields CDR1 DFQATT and CDR2 SNEGSKA (reference sequence). CDR3 residues: CSASADNYGYTF. In DNA form, the CDR3 reads TGCAGTGCTAGCGCCGATAACTATGGCTACACCTTC.

Comments on this clonotype: One base away lies a much larger clone, so this may be a sequencing read error. The chain employs TRBV20-1 and TRBJ2-3; maybe TRBD2 (6 bases). Germline CDR1 and CDR2: DFQATT and SNEGSKA (reference sequence). The CDR3 is 14 residues long. V was cut by 6 bases and J by 10 bases, with 23 bases left in between. This CDR3 reads CSARRLVTEAAQYF. The CDR3 DNA reads as TGCAGTGCGCGACGACTAGTGACCGAAGCTGCGCAGTATTTT.

The V and J genes are TRBV29-1 and TRBJ2-3; TRBD1 might be the D (5 bases). Germline-derived CDR1 and CDR2 are SQVTM and ANQGSEA. V lost 6 bases, J lost 5 bases, and 18 bases lay in between. The CDR3 spans 14 residues. The CDR3 sequence is CSVSETKGVDTQYF. The CDR3 bases are TGCAGCGTCTCGGAGACCAAAGGGGTAGATACGCAGTATTTT.

This clonotype showed up many times. The rearrangement uses TRBV5-5 and TRBJ2-7; 7 bases align to TRBD2. The CDR3 runs to 20 residues. Germline CDR1 and CDR2: SGHKS and YYEKEE (reference sequence). After removal of 0 bases from V and 4 bases from J, the junction contained 22 bases not matched to a gene. CDR3 DNA: TGTGCCAGCAGCTTGGACGAGTCGTTTGCGGCTAGCGGAGCCCAATACGAGCAGTACTTC. It yields the protein CASSLDESFAASGAQYEQYF.

This clonotype occurred a few times. It may be a read error: a sequence one base away is much more abundant. The chain combines TRBV20-1 with TRBJ2-4; tentative D call: TRBD2 (5 bases). CDR1 DFQATT and CDR2 SNEGSKA come from the germline V gene (reference sequence). This CDR3 spans 13 amino acids. The CDR3: CSADGLQKNTQYF. In nucleotides, the CDR3 is TGCAGTGCAGACGGACTGCAGAAAAACACTCAGTACTTC.

CDR3 DNA: TGTGCCGCCGGGACAGGGATCTATGGCTACACCTTC. Its protein is CAAGTGIYGYTF. The chain employs TRBV24-1 and TRBJ1-2; the match to TRBD1 covers 9 bases. V lost 12 bases to trimming and J lost 4 bases; unmatched junction nucleotides: 5. In germline, CDR1 is KGHDR, CDR2 SFDVKD. This CDR3 spans 12 amino acids.

This clonotype was seen repeatedly, ten times or more. The chain is built from TRBV6-6 and TRBJ2-1, with TRBD1 as a possible D gene (6 bases). V lost 0 bases and J 10 bases, leaving 13 bases between the germline ends. Germline V gene lookup returns CDR1 MNHNY and CDR2 SVGAGI (reference sequence). The CDR3 length is 14 residues. The CDR3 coding sequence is TGTGCCAGCAGTTACTCATCTGCGACAGGCGAGCAGTTCTTC. Encoded protein: CASSYSSATGEQFF.

The rearrangement joins TRBV6-1 to TRBJ1-3; D remains unclear. The CDR3 loop spans 13 amino acids. In germline, CDR1 is MNHNS, CDR2 SASEGT. Trimming stripped 4 bases from V and 4 bases from J, with 8 bases between. The CDR3 here is CASSAVQGNTIYF. The CDR3 coding sequence is TGTGCCAGCAGTGCCGTACAGGGAAACACCATATATTTT.

The chain is built from TRBV4-2 and TRBJ2-7; TRBD2 agrees at 7 bases. Germline lookup yields CDR1 LGHNA and CDR2 YNFKEQ. V trimming: 0 bases; J trimming: 2 bases; junction bases outside the gene matches: 1. This CDR3 is built from 14 residues. The CDR3, as DNA: TGTGCCAGCAGCCAAGATCGGGGGGCCTACGAGCAGTACTTC. Translated, it gives CASSQDRGAYEQYF.

In its sample, this clonotype is medium-sized (0.01 to 0.1%). The rearrangement uses TRBV6-5 and TRBJ2-7; the match to TRBD2 covers 7 bases. Trimming took 6 bases from V and 0 from J; bases not matched to a gene: 8. Germline V gives CDR1 MNHEY, CDR2 SVGAGI. The CDR3 contains 15 residues. The CDR3 reads CASRYRSGDSYEQYF. CDR3 DNA: TGTGCCAGCAGATACAGGAGCGGGGACTCCTACGAGCAGTACTTC.

This chain joins TRBV7-6 and TRBJ2-3; D may match TRBD1 or TRBD2 (6 bases each). The germline V and J ends were trimmed by 2 bases and 2 bases, with 14 bases remaining between them. The CDR3 runs to 16 residues. The germline V gene has CDR1 SGHVS and CDR2 FNYEAQ. The CDR3 DNA reads as TGTGCCAGCAGCTTACGGGGGCGACAGCTCACAGATACGCAGTATTTT. Its translation: CASSLRGRQLTDTQYF.

In this sample, this clonotype turned up a few times. In DNA, the CDR3 is TGTGCCAGTAACAGGGTGGAGACCTACGAGCAGTACTTC. It translates to CASNRVETYEQYF. The gene calls are TRBV2 and TRBJ2-7; D is possibly TRBD1 (6 bases). In germline, CDR1 is SNHLY, CDR2 FYNNEI. V gave up 9 bases and J gave up 2 bases, with 14 bases separating them. The CDR3 has 13 residues.

The rearrangement joins TRBV6-1 to TRBJ2-5, with a tentative D call TRBD2 (6 bases). The CDR3 sequence is 13 residues long. V was cut by 6 bases and J by 4 bases, with 12 bases left in between. In germline, CDR1 is MNHNS, CDR2 SASEGT. The CDR3 DNA is TGTGCCAGCAGGCGGAGGGCGGGAGAGACCCAGTACTTC. It specifies CASRRRAGETQYF.

The table lists this clonotype with a count of one. The chain is built from TRBV7-9 and TRBJ2-3; D unresolved. The V end was cut by 4 bases, the J end by 2 bases, with 19 bases between. The length of the CDR3 is 17 residues. The germline V gene encodes CDR1 SEHNR and CDR2 FQNEAQ (reference sequence). The CDR3 loop is CASSSPSESTTTDTQYF. CDR3 bases: TGTGCCAGCAGCTCACCGTCTGAGAGCACAACCACAGATACGCAGTATTTT. The full variable domain, rest sourced from reference TRBV7-9 and TRBJ2-3, is DTGVSQNPRHKITKRGQNVTFRCDPISEHNRLYWYRQTLGQGPEFLTYFQNEAQLEKSRLLSDRFSAERPKGSFSTLEIQRTEQGDSAMYLCASSSPSESTTTDTQYFGPGTRLTVL.

This clonotype was counted once. The junction does not match germline at one end; this may be a read error. This rearrangement joins TRBV2 to TRBJ2-6; D perhaps matches TRBD2 (5 bases). The CDR3 has 17 amino acids. Germline loops: CDR1 SNHLY, CDR2 FYNNEI. The CDR3 coding sequence is TGTGCCAGTAGTGTGGCGGGTCCGATTTTTGGGGCCAACGTCCTGACTTTC. Amino acids: CASSVAGPIFGANVLTF.

This clonotype was counted many times. V usage is TRBV19 and J usage is TRBJ2-2, with D possibly TRBD2 on 5 matching bases. The germline V gene encodes CDR1 LNHDA and CDR2 SQIVND (reference sequence). Trimming took off 7 bases at V and 5 bases at J, with 17 bases between the two ends. The CDR3 is 15 residues long. The CDR3: CASTGGSRFTGELFF. The CDR3 nucleotides read TGTGCCAGTACTGGAGGAAGTCGGTTTACCGGGGAGCTGTTTTTT.